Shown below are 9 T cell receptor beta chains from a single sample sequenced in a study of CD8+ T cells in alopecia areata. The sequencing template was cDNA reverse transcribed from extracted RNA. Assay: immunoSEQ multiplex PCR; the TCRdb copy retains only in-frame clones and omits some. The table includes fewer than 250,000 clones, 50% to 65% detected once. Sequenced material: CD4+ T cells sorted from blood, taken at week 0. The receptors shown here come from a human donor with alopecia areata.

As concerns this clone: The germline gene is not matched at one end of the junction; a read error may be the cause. The CDR3 here is CASSLRGSAEQFF. The DNA for the CDR3 is TGTGCTAGCAGCTTACGAGGGTCAGCTGAGCAGTTCTTC. The gene calls are TRBV7-7 and TRBJ2-1, with TRBD2 as a possible D gene (5 bases). The CDR3 runs 13 residues. The germline V gene has CDR1 SSHAT and CDR2 FNYEAQ (reference sequence).

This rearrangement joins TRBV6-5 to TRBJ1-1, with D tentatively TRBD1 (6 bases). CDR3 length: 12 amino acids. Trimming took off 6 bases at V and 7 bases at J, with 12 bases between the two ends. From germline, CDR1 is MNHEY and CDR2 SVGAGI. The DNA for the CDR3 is TGTGCCAGCAGAACAGGGAACCTTGAAGCTTTCTTT. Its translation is CASRTGNLEAFF.

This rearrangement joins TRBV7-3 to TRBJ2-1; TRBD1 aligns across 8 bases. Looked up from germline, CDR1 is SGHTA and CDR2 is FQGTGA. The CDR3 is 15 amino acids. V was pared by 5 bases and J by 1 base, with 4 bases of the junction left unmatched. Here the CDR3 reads CASSAQGASYNEQFF. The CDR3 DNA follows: TGTGCCAGCAGCGCCCAGGGGGCTTCCTACAATGAGCAGTTCTTC.

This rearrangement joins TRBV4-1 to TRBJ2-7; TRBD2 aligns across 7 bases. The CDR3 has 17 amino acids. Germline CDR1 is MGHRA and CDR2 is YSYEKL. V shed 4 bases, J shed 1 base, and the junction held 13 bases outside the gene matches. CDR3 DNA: TGCGCCAGCAGCCCGCCTACGGGGAGGGGAGGATCCTACGAGCAGTACTTC. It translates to CASSPPTGRGGSYEQYF.

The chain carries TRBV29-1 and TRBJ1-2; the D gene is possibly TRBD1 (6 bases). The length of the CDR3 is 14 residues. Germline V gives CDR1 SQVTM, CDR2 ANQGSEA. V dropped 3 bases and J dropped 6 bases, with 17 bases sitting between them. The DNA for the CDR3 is TGCAGCGTTGAGTGGGGACAAGCCCCGGATGGCTACACCTTC. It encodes CSVEWGQAPDGYTF.

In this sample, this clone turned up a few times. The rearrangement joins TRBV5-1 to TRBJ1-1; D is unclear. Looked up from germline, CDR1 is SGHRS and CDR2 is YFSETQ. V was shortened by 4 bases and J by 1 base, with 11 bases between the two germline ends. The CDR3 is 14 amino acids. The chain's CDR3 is CASSGSRQNTEAFF. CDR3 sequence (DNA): TGCGCCAGCAGCGGGTCCCGACAGAACACTGAAGCTTTCTTT.

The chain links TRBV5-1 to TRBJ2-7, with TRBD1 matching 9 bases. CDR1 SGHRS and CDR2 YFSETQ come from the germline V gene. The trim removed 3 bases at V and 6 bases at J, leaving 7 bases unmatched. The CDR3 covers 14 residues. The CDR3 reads CASSSGTGTGEQYF. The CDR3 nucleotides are TGCGCCAGCAGCTCCGGGACAGGGACGGGCGAGCAGTACTTC.

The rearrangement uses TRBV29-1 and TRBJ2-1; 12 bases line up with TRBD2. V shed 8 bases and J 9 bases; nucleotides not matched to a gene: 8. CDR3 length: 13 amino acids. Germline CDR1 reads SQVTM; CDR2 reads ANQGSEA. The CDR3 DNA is TGCAGCATCCGACTAGCGGGAGATGGTGAGCAGTTCTTC. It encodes CSIRLAGDGEQFF.

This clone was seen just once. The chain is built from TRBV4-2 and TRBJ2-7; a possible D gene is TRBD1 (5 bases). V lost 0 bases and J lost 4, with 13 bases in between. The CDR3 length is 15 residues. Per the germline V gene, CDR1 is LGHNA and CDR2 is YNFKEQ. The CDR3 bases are TGTGCCAGCAGCCAAGATCAGATGTCAGGGTACGAGCAGTACTTC. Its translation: CASSQDQMSGYEQYF.